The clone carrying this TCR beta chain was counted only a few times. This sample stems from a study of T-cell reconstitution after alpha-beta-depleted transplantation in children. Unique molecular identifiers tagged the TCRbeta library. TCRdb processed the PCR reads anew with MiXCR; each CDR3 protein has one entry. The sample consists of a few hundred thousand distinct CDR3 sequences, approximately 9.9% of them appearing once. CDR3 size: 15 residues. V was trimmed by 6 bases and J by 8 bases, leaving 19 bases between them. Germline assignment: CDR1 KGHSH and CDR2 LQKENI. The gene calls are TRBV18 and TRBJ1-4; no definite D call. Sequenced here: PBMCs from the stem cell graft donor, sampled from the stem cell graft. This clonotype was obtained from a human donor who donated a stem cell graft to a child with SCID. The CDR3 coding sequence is TGTGCCAGCTCCCCGTACGGGATCTCCGAGGAAAAACTGTTTTTT. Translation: CASSPYGISEEKLFF. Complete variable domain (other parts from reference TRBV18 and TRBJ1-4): NAGVMQNPRHLVRRRGQEARLRCSPMKGHSHVYWYRQLPEEGLKFMVYLQKENIIDESGMPKERFSAEFPKEGPSILRIQQVVRGDSAAYFCASSPYGISEEKLFFGSGTQLSVL.